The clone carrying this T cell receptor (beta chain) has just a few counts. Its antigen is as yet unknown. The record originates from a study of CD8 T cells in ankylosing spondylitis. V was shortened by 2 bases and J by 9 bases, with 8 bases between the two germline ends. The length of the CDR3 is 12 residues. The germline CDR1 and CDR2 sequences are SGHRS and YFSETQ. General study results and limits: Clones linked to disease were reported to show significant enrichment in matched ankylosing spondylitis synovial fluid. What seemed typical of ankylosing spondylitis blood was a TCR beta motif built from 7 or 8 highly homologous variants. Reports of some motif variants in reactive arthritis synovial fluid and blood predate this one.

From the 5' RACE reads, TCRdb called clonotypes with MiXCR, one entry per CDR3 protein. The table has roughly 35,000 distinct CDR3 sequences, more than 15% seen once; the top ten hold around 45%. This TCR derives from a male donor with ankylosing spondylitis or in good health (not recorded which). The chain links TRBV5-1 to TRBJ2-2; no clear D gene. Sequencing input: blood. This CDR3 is CASSFDKRELFF. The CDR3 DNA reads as TGCGCCAGCAGCTTTGACAAGAGGGAGCTGTTTTTT.